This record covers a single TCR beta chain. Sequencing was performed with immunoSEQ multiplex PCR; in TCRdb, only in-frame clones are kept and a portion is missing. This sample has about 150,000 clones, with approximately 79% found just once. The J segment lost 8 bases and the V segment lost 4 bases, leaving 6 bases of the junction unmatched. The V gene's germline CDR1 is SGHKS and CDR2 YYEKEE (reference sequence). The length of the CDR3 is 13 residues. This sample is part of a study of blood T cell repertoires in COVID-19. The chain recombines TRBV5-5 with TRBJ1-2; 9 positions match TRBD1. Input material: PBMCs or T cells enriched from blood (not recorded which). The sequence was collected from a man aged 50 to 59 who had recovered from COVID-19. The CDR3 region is CASSERDRAGYTF. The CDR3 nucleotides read TGTGCCAGCAGCGAGAGGGACAGGGCCGGCTACACCTTC.